The 6 T cell receptor beta chains in this list originate from one sample, sequenced in a study of Ad26.COV2.S vaccination and SARS-CoV-2 variants listed by TCRdb under 2021. Interpreted using the paper, the treatment or condition label stands for: some 20 received Ad26.COV2.S at low or high dose, single or two shots; about 5 received placebo; per-sample allocation not given. For vaccine and placebo recipients, the sequenced repertoires came from samples collected on day 63 after the first injection. Library preparation employed the immunoSEQ multiplex PCR assay. TCRdb took over this immuneACCESS table, retaining in-frame rearrangements with V and J assigned. Such tables are incomplete; in checked studies, under half of the missing clones stem from an unresolved V gene, and the remainder is unexplained. Present in this sample are about 400,000 clones, about nine tenths of which were seen just once. Around 1.9% of the sample is taken by the ten largest.

The sequencing here drew on peripheral blood, taken in a trial of Ad26.COV2.S vaccine versus placebo. Source of these receptors: a person between 18 and 65 years old who received the Ad26.COV2.S COVID-19 vaccine or a placebo.

This clone was counted once. The chain carries TRBV7-2 and TRBJ1-1; D not certain. The CDR3 loop spans 14 amino acids. With 1 base removed from V and 2 bases from J, the gap between germline ends came to 8 bases. The germline V gene has CDR1 SGHTA and CDR2 FQGNSA. The CDR3 spells CASSLDHGNTEAFF. The CDR3 nucleotides read TGTGCCAGCAGCTTAGATCACGGAAACACTGAAGCTTTCTTT.

In this sample, this clone turned up a few times. CDR3 protein: CASSYSDWDPPNEKLFF. CDR3 sequence (DNA): TGTGCCAGCAGCTATAGTGACTGGGACCCACCCAATGAAAAACTGTTTTTT. This chain joins TRBV7-9 and TRBJ1-4; D possibly corresponds to TRBD1 (5 bases). The CDR3 consists of 17 residues. Trimming removed 4 bases from V and 5 bases from J, with 20 bases in between. Germline lookup yields CDR1 SEHNR and CDR2 FQNEAQ (reference sequence). The full variable domain, completed using reference TRBV7-9 and TRBJ1-4, is DTGVSQNPRHKITKRGQNVTFRCDPISEHNRLYWYRQTLGQGPEFLTYFQNEAQLEKSRLLSDRFSAERPKGSFSTLEIQRTEQGDSAMYLCASSYSDWDPPNEKLFFGSGTQLSVL.

The genes are TRBV4-2 and TRBJ2-2; TRBD2 aligns across 7 bases. Germline V gene sequence: CDR1 LGHNA, CDR2 YNFKEQ. This CDR3 region has 17 residues. Trimming cost V 2 bases and J 3 bases; bases outside gene matches: 9. The CDR3 sequence is CASSQSLGRGDTGELFF. As DNA, the CDR3 is TGTGCCAGCAGCCAATCCCTGGGGAGGGGCGACACCGGGGAGCTGTTTTTT.

CDR3 sequence: CATWAGGFSYGYTF. The CDR3 nucleotides are TGTGCCACGTGGGCTGGCGGGTTTTCCTATGGCTACACCTTC. The chain has TRBV19 and TRBJ1-2, with D uncertain. Germline assignment: CDR1 LNHDA and CDR2 SQIVND (reference sequence). Trimming shortened V by 10 bases and J by 4 bases, and 19 bases separated the two germline ends. This CDR3 has 14 residues.

The rearrangement joins TRBV10-3 to TRBJ1-1; possibly TRBD1 for D (6 bases). The ends were cut back, 10 bases at V and 1 base at J, with 13 bases in the middle. Germline V gene data show CDR1 as ENHRY and CDR2 as SYGVKD. This CDR3 is built from 13 residues. This chain's CDR3 is CATRGGPNTEAFF. CDR3 in DNA: TGTGCCACAAGGGGGGGGCCGAACACTGAAGCTTTCTTT.

V and J are TRBV28 and TRBJ1-6; TRBD1 matches 10 bases. CDR3 length: 15 residues. With V trimmed by 9 bases and J by 6 bases, 8 bases remained unmatched. Germline V gives CDR1 MDHEN, CDR2 SYDVKM. The CDR3 DNA sequence: TGTGCCAGTATAAACAGGGACAGGGGTAATTCACCCCTCCACTTT. Its protein product is CASINRDRGNSPLHF.